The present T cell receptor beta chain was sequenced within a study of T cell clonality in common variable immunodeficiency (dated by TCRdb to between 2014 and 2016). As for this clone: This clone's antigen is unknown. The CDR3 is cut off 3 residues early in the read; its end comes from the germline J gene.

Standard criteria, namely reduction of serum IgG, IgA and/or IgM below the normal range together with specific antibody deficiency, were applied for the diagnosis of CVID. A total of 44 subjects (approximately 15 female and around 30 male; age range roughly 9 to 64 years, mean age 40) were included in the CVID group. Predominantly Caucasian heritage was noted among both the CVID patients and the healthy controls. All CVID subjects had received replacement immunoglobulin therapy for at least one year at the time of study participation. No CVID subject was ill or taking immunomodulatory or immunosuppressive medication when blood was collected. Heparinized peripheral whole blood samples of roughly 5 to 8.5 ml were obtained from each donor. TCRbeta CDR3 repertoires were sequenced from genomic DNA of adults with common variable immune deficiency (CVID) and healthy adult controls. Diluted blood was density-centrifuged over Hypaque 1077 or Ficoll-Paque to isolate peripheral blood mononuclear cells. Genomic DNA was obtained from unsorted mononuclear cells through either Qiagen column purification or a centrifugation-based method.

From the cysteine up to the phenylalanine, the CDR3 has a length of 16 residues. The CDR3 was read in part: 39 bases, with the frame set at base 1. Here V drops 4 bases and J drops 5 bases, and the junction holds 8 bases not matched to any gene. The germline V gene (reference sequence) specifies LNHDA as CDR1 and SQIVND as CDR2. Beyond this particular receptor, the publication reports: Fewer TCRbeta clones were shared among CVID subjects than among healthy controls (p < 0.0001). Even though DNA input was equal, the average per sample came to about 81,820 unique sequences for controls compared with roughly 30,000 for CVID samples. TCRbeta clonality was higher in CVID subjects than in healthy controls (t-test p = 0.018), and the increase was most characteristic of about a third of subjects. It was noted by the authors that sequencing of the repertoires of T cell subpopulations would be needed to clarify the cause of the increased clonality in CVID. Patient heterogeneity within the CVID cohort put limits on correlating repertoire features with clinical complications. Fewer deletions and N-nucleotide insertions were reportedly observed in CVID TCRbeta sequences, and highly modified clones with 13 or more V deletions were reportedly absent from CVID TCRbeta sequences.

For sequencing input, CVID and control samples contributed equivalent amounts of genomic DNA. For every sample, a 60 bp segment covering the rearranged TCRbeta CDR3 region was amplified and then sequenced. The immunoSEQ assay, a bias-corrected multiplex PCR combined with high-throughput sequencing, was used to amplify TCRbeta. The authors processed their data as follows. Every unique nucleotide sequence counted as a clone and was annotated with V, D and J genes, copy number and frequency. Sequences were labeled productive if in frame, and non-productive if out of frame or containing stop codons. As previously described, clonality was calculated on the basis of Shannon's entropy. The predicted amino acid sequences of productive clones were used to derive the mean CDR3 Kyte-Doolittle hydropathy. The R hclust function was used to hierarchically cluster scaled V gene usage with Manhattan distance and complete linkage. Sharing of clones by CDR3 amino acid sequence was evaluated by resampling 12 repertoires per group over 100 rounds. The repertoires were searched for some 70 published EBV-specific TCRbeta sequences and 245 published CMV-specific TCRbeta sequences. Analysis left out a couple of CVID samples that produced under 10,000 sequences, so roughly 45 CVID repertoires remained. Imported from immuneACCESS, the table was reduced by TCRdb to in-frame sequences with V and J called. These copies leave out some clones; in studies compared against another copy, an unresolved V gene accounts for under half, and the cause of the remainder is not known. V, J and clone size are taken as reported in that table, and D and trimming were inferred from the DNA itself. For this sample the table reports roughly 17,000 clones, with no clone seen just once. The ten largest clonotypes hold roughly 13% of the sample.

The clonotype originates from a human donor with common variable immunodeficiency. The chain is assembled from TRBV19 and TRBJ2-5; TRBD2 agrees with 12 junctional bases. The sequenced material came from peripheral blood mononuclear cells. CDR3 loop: CASSSSPLAGGETQYF. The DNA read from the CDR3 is TGTGCCAGTAGTAGCTCCCCGCTAGCGGGGGGGGAGACC.